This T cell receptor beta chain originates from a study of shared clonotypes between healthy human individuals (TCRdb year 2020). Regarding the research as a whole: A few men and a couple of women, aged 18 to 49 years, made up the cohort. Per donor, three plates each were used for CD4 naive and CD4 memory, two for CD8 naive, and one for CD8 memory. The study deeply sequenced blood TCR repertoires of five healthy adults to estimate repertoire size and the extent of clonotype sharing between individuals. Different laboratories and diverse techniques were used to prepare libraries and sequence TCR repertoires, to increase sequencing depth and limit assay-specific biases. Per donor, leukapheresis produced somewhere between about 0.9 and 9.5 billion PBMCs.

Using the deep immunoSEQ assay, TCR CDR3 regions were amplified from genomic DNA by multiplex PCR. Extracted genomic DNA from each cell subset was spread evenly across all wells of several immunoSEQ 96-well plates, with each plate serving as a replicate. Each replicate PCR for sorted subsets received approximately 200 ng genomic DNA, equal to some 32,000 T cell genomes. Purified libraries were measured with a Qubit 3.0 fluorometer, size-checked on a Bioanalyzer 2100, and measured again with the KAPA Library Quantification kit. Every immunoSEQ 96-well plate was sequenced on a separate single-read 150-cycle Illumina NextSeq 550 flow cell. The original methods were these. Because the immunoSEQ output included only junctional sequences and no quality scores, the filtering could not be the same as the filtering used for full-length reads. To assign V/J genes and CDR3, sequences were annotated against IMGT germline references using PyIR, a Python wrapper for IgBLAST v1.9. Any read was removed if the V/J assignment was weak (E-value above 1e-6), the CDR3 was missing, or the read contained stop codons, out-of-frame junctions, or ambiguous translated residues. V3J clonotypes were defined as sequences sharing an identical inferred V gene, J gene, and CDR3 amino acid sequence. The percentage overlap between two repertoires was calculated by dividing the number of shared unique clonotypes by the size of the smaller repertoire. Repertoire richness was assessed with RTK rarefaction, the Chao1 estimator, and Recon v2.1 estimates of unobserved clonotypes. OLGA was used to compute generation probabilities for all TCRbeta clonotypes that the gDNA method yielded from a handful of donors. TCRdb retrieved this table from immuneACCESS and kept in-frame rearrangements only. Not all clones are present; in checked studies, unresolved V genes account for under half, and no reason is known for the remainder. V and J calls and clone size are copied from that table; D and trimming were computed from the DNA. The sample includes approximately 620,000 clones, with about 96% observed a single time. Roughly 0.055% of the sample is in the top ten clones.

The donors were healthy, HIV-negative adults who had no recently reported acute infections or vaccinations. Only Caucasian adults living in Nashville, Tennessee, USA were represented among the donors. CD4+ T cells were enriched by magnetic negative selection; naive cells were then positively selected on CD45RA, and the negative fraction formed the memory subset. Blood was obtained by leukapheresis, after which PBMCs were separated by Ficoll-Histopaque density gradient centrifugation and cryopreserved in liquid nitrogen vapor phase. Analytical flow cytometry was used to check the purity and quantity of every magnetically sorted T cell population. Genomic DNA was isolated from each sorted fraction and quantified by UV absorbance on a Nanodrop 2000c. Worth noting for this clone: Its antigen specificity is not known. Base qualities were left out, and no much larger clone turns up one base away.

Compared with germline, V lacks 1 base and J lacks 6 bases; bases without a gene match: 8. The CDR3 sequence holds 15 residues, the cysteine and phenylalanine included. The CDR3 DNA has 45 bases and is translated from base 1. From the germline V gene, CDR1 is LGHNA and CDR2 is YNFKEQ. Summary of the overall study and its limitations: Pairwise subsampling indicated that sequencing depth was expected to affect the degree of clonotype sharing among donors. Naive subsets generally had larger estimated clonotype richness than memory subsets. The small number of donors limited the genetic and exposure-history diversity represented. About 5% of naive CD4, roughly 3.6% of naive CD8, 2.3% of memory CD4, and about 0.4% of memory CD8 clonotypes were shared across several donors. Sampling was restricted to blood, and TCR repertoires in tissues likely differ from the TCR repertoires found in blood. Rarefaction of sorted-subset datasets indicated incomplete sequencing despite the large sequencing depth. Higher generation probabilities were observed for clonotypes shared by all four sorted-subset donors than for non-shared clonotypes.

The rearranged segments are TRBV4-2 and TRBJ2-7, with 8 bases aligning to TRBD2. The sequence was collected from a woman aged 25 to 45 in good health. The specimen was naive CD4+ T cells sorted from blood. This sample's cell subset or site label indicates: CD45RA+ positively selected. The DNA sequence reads TGTGCCAGCAGCCAAGCGGGAGGGGGTAAAGGCGAGCAGTACTTC. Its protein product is CASSQAGGGKGEQYF.